This TCR beta chain comes out of a study of T-cell memory formation after mild COVID-19. Whole-study findings and limits: Day 15 to 85 contracting clones showed balanced CD4/CD8; later expanders leaned CD4+. The study detected some responding clones in pre-infection memory, suggesting cross-reactive memory joined.

CDR1 is LNHDA and CDR2 is SQIVND in the germline V gene (reference sequence). V shed 5 bases and J shed 2 bases, with 14 bases lying between them. CDR3 length: 15 residues. Of note for this clonotype: The antigen remains unidentified.

TCR alpha and TCR beta cDNA libraries carrying sample barcodes and UMIs were produced by 5'RACE using constant-segment primers. MiXCR, run by TCRdb on the 5' RACE reads, gives a single entry per CDR3 protein. The table lists about 360,000 distinct CDR3 sequences, around an eighth of them singletons. This chain connects TRBV19 to TRBJ2-3, with D hard to call. Material for sequencing was PBMCs or a T cell subset sorted from them (not recorded which). The sequence derives from a man aged 18 to 30 who had mild COVID-19 (a few samples of this study predate the infection). Cell type and time point are not known. This chain's CDR3 is CASSVGGSDTDTQYF. CDR3 bases: TGTGCCAGTAGTGTCGGCGGTAGTGACACAGATACGCAGTATTTT.